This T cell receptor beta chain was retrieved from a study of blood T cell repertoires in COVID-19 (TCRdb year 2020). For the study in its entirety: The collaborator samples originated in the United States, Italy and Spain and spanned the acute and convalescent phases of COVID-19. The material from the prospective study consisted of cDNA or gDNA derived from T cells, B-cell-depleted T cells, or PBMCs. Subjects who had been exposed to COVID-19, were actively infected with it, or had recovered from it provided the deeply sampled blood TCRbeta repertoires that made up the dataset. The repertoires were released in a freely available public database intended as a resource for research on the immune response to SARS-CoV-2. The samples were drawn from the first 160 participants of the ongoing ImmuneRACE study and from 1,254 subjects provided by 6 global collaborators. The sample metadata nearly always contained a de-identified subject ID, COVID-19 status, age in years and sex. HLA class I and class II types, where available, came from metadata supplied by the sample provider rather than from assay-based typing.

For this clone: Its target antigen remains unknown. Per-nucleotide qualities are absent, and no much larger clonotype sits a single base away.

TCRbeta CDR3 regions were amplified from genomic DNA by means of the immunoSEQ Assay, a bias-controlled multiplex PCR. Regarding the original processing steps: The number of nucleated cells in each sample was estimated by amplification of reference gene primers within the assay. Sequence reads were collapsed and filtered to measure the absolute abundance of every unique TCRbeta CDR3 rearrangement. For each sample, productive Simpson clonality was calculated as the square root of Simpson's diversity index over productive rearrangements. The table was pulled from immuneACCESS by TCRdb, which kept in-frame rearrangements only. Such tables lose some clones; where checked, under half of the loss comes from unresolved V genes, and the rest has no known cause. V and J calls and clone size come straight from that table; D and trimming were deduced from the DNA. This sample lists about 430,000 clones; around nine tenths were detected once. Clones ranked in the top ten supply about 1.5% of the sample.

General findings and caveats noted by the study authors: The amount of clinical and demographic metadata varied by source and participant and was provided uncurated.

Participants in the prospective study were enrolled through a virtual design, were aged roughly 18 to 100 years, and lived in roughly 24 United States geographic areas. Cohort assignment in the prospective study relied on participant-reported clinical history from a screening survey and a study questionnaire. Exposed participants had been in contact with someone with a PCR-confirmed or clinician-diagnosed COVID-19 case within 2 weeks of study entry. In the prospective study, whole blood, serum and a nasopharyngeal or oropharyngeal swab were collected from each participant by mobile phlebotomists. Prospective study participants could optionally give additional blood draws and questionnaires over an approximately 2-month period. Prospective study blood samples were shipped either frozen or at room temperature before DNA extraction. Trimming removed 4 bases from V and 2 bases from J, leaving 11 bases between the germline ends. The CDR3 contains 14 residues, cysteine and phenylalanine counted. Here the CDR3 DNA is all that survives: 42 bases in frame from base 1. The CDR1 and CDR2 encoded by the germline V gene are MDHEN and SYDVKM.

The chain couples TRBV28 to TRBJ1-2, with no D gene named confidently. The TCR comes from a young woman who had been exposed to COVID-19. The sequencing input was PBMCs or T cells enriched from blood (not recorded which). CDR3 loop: CASSSSDWNYGYTF. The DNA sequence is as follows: TGTGCCAGCAGTTCCTCTGACTGGAACTATGGCTACACCTTC.